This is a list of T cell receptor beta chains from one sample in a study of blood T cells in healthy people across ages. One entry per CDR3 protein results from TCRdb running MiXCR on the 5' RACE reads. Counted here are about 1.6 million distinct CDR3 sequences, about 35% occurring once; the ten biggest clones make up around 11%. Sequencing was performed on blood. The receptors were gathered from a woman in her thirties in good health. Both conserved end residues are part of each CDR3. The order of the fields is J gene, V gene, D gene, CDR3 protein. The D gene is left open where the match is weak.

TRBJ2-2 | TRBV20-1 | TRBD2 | CSALPGLVNTGELFF
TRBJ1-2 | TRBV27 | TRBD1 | CASSFTTGRSGYTF
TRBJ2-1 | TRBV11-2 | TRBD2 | CASSKRGPDYNEQFF
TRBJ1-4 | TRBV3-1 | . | CASSQGSGKANEKLFF
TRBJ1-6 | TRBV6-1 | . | CASSVVSDYNSPLHF
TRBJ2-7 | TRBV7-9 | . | CASSTKGIEQYF
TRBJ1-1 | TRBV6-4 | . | CASSPCQGSNTEAFF
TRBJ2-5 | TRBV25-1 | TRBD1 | CASSSGTVAQETQYF
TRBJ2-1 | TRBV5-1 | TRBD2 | CASSLGLSGIGLEQFF
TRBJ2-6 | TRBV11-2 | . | CASSSLRGANVLIF
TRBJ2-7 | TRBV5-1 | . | CASSLDPLSYERYF
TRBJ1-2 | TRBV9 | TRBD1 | CASSYEDRDNAGYTF
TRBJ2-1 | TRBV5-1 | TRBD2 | CASSHSSGSVGNEQFF
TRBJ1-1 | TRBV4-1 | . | CASSQDEYPVGIRTEAFF
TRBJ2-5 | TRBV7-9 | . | CASNLTPHQETQYF
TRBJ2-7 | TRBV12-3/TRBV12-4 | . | CASSPTGMIEQYF
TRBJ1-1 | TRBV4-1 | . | CASSPVGGLNTEALF
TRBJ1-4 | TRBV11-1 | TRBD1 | CASSIRQGMNEKLFF
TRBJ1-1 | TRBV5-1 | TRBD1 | CASSKEGGQNTEAFF
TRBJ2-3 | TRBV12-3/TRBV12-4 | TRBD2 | CASRAGTSGGTGTDTQYF
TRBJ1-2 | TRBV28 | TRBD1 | CASSLKDRAGGYTF
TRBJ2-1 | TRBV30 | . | CAWSVRQHNEQFF
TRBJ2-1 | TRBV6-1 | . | CASSDGEQFF
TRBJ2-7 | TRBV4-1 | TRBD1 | CASSPSGTGGYEQYF
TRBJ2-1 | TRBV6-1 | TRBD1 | CASSEKTGTGGFF
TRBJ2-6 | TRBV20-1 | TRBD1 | CSVLEGQGAGGANVLTF
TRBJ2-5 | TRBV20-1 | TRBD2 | CSADEIRTSGSRETQYF
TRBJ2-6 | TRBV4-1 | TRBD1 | CASSRQGDRVYTSGANVLTF
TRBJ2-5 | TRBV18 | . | CASSPPSLRETQYF
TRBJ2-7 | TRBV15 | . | CATSTGLTYEQYF
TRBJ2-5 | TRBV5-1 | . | CASSRQGSQETQYF
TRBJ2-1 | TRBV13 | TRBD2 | CASSLVTAKIAGGSYNEQFF
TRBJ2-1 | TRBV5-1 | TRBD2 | CASSSLAGGETYNEQFF
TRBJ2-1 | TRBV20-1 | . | CSANSRWVLPYNEQFF
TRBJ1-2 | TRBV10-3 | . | CAISESGMVGDGYTF